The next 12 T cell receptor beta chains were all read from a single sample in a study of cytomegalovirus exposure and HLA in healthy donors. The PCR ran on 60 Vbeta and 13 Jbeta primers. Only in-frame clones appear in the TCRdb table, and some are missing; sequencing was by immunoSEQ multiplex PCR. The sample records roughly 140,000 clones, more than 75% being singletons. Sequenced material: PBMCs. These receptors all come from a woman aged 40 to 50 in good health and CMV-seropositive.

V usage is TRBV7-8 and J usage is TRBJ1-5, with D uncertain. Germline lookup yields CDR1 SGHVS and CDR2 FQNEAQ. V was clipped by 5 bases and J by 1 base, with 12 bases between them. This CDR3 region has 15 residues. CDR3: CASSREGDSNQPQHF. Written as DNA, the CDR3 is TGTGCCAGCAGCCGTGAGGGAGACAGCAATCAGCCCCAGCATTTT.

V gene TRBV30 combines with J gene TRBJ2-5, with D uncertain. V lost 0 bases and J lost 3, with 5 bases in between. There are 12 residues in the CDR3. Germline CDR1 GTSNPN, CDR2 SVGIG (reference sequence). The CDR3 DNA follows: TGTGCCTGGAGTGTCTACGAAGAGACCCAGTACTTC. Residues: CAWSVYEETQYF.

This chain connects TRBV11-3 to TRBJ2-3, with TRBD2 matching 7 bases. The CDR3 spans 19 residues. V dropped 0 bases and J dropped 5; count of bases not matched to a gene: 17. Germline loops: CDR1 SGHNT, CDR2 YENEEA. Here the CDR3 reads CASSLEGWASGSEEDTQYF. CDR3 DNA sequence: TGTGCCAGCAGCTTAGAGGGATGGGCTAGCGGCTCCGAGGAAGATACGCAGTATTTT.

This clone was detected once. CDR3 loop: CASSRWDRDLSYEQYF. The CDR3, as DNA: TGTGCCAGCTCACGATGGGACAGAGATTTGTCCTACGAGCAGTACTTC. This chain uses TRBV18 with TRBJ2-7; 7 bases map to TRBD1. The J segment lost 1 base and the V segment lost 4 bases, leaving 10 bases of the junction unmatched. Germline V CDR1 and CDR2: KGHSH, LQKENI. CDR3 length: 16 residues.

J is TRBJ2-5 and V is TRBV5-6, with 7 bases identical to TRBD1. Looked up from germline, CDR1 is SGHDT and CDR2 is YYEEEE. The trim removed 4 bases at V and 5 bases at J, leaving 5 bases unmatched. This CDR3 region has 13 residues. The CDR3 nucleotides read TGTGCCAGCAGCCTGACAGGGCTGGAGACCCAGTACTTC. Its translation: CASSLTGLETQYF.

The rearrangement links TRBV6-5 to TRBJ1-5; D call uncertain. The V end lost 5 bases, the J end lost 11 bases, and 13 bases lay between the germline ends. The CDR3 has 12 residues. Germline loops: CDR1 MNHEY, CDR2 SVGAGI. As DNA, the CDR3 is TGTGCCAGCAGTGAACCGAGGGCTTCCCAGCATTTT. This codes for CASSEPRASQHF.

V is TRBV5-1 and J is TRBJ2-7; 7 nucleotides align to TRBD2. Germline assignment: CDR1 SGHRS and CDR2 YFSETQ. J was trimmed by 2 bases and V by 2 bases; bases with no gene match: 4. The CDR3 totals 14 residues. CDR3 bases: TGCGCCAGCAGCTTTAGCGGGTCAACCTACGAGCAGTACTTC. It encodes CASSFSGSTYEQYF.

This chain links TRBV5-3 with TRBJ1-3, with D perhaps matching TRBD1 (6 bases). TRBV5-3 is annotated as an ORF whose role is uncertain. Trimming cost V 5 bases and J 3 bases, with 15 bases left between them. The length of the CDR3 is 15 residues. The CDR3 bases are TGTGCCAGAAGACCCGGGGGGGGCCATGGAAACACCATATATTTT. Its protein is CARRPGGGHGNTIYF.

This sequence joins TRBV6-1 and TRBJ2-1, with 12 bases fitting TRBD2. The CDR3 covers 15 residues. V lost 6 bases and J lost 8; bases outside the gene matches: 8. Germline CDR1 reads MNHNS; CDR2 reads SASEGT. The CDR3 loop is CASRGVLAGGYEQFF. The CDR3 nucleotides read TGTGCCAGCAGGGGGGTCCTAGCGGGGGGGTATGAGCAGTTCTTC.

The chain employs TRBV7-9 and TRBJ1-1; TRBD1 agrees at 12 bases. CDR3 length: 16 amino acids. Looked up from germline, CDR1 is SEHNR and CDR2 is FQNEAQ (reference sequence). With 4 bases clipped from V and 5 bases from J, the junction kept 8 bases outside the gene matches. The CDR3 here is CASSSMPGQGATEAFF. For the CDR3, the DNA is TGTGCCAGCAGCTCGATGCCGGGACAGGGGGCTACTGAAGCTTTCTTT.

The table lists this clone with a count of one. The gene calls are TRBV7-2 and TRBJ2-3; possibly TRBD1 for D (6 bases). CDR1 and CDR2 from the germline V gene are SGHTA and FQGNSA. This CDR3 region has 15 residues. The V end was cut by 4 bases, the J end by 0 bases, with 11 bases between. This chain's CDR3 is CASSSRTASTDTQYF. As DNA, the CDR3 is TGTGCCAGCAGCTCAAGGACAGCTAGCACAGATACGCAGTATTTT.

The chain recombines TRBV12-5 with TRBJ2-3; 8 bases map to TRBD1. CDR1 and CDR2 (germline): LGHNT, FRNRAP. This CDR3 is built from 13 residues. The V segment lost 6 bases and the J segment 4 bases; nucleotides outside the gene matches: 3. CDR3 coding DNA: TGTGCTAGTGGAGAACAGGGGGCAGATACGCAGTATTTT. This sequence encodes CASGEQGADTQYF.